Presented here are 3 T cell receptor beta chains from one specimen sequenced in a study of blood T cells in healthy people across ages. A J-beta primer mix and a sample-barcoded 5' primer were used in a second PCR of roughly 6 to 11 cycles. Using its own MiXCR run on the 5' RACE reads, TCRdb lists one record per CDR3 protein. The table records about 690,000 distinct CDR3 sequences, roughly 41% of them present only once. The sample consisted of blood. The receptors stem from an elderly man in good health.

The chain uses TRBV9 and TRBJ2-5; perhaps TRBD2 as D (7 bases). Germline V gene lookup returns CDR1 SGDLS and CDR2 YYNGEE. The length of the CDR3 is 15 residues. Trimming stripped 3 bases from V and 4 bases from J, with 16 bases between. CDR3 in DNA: TGTGCCAGCAGCGGAGTCACAGGGAGGGCAGAGACCCAGTACTTC. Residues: CASSGVTGRAETQYF.

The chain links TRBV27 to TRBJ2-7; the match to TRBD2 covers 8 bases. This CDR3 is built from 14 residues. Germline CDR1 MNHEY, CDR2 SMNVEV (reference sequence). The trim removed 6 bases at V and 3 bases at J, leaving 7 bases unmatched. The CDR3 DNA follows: TGTGCCAGCAGGTCGGGGGGGGCCATCTACGAGCAGTACTTC. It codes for CASRSGGAIYEQYF.

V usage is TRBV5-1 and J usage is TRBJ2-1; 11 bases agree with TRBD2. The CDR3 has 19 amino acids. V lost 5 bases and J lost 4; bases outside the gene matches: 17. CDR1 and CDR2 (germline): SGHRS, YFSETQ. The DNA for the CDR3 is TGCGCCAGCAGTCCCTCGGGCGGTAGCGGGGGGGCTTCGTACAATGAGCAGTTCTTC. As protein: CASSPSGGSGGASYNEQFF.